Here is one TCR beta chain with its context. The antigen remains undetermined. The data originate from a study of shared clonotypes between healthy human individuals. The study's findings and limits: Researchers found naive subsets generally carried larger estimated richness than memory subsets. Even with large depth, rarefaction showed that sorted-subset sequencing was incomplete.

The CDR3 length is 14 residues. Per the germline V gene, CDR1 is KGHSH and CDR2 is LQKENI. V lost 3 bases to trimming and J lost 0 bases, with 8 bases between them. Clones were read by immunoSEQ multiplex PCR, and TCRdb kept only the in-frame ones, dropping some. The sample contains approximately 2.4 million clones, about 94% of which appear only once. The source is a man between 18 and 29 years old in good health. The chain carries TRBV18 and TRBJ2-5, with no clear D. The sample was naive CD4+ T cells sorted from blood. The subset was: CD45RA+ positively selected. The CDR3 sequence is CASSPIGHQETQYF. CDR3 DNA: TGTGCCAGCTCACCTATCGGACACCAAGAGACCCAGTACTTC.